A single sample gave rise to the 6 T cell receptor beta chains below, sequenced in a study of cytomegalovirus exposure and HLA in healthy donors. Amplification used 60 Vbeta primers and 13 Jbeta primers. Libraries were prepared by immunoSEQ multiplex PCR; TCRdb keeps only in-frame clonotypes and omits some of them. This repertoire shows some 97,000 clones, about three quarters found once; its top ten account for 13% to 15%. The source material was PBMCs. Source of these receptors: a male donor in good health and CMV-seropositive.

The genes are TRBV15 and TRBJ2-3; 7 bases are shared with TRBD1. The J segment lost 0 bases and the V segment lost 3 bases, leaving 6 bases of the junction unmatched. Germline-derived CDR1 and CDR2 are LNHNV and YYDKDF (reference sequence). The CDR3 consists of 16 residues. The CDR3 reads CATSSGGRGSTDTQYF. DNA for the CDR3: TGTGCCACCAGCAGTGGTGGCAGGGGGAGCACAGATACGCAGTATTTT.

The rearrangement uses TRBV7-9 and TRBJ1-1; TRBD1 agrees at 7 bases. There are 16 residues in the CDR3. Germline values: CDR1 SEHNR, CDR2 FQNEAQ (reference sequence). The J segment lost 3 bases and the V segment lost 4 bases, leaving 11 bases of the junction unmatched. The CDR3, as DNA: TGTGCCAGCAGCTCTAAGGGAGGAACAGGGGACACTGAAGCTTTCTTT. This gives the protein CASSSKGGTGDTEAFF.

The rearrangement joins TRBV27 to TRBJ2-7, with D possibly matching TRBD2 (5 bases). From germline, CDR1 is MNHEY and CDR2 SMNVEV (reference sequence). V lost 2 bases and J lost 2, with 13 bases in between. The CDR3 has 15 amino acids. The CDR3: CASSLAAGAAYEQYF. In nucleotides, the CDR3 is TGTGCCAGCAGTTTAGCGGCGGGTGCGGCCTACGAGCAGTACTTC.

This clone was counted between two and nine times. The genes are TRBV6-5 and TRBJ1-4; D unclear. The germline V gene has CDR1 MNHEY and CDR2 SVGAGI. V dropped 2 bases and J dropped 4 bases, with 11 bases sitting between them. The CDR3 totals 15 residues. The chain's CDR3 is CASSYEGRSNEKLFF. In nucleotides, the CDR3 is TGTGCCAGCAGTTACGAGGGTCGGAGTAATGAAAAACTGTTTTTT.

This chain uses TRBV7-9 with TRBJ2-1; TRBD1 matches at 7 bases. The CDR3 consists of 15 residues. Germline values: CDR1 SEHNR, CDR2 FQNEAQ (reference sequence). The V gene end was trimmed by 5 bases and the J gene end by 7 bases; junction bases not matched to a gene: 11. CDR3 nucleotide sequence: TGTGCCAGCAGCCCCCCCTGGACAGGATTAAATGAGCAGTTCTTC. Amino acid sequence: CASSPPWTGLNEQFF.

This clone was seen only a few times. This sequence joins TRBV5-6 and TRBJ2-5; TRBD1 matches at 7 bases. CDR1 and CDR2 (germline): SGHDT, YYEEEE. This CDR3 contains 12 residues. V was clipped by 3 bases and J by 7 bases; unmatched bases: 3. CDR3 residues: CASSSYRGTQYF. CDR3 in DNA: TGTGCCAGCAGCTCCTACAGGGGGACCCAGTACTTC.